This T cell receptor (beta chain) was documented in a study of blood T cell repertoires in COVID-19. Looking at the study overall: Acute and convalescent COVID-19 specimens originated in the United States, Italy and Spain. Sample material is recorded as cDNA or gDNA derived from T cells, B-cell-depleted T cells, or PBMCs.

This CDR3 has 15 amino acids. Trimming cost V 7 bases and J 5 bases; bases outside gene matches: 9. In germline, CDR1 is ENHRY, CDR2 SYGVKD. Original processing methods: It was from reference gene primer amplification that nucleated cell counts were estimated. The table came from immunoSEQ multiplex PCR; TCRdb's copy has only in-frame clones and leaves some out. The V and J calls and clone size are taken from that table; D and trimming were inferred from the DNA. The table shows under 50,000 clones, with roughly 82% occurring only once. This sequence originates from a man aged 40-49 years with acute or convalescent COVID-19. This rearrangement joins TRBV10-3 to TRBJ2-2; 8 nucleotides agree with TRBD1. Sequences were obtained from peripheral blood. The CDR3 nucleotides read TGTGCCATCAATCAGGCAGGGGGCGGAACCGGGGAGCTGTTTTTT. Protein: CAINQAGGGTGELFF.